The 8 T cell receptor beta chains reported below all come from one sample, sequenced in a study of T cell repertoires in cytomegalovirus infection. The antigens of these receptors remain unknown. TCRdb used MiXCR to reprocess the reads, holding one entry per CDR3 protein. This sample has tens of thousands of distinct CDR3 sequences, with 20% to 25% found just once. The sample was CD8+ T cells from cultured PBMCs, taken from culture after CMV antigen stimulation. Receptors were obtained from a human donor in good health (CMV status not recorded). Some clones in this sample may be carry-over from other donors' samples.

This clonotype was detected only a few times. The chain couples TRBV5-1 to TRBJ2-5, with unresolved D. Germline CDR1 reads SGHRS; CDR2 reads YFSETQ. This CDR3 comprises 12 residues. The ends were cut back, 7 bases at V and 2 bases at J, with 9 bases in the middle. The CDR3 reads CASRTDQETQYF. The CDR3 nucleotides are TGCGCCAGCCGGACGGATCAAGAGACCCAGTACTTC.

The chain carries TRBV12-3 or TRBV12-4 and TRBJ1-1, with unresolved D. V lost 8 bases to trimming and J lost 4 bases, with 8 bases between them. The CDR3 loop spans 11 amino acids. CDR3 coding DNA: TGTGCCAGCCCGGGTGGCACTGAAGCTTTCTTT. This gives the protein CASPGGTEAFF.

The V call is TRBV10-2, the J call TRBJ2-1, with 7 bases aligning to TRBD2. This CDR3 region has 13 residues. The germline gives CDR1 WSHSY, CDR2 SAAADI. J was trimmed by 13 bases and V by 7 bases; bases with no gene match: 13. The CDR3 protein is CASNTGTTEGQFF. The CDR3 nucleotides read TGCGCCAGCAACACCGGGACTACTGAAGGCCAGTTCTTC.

This chain joins TRBV11-2 and TRBJ2-1, with no clear D. This CDR3 contains 14 residues. The V end was cut by 1 base, the J end by 6 bases, with 10 bases between. CDR1 and CDR2 from the germline V gene are SGHAT and FQNNGV. CDR3 in amino acids: CASSLGRDGNEQFF. Here the CDR3 DNA reads TGTGCCAGCAGCTTAGGTAGGGATGGCAATGAGCAGTTCTTC.

The chain employs TRBV12-3 or TRBV12-4 and TRBJ2-1; TRBD2 might be the D (5 bases). V was clipped by 2 bases and J by 8 bases, with 7 bases between them. This CDR3 has 12 amino acids. The CDR3 DNA reads TGTGCCAGCAGTTTACCAGCGGATGAGCAGTTCTTC. Amino acids: CASSLPADEQFF.

V gene TRBV11-2 combines with J gene TRBJ2-3; tentatively, D is TRBD1 (6 bases). Germline V gene sequence: CDR1 SGHAT, CDR2 FQNNGV. The CDR3 consists of 14 residues. The ends were cut back, 0 bases at V and 6 bases at J, with 10 bases in the middle. CDR3 amino acids: CASSLEGARDTQYF. CDR3 in DNA: TGTGCCAGCAGCTTAGAGGGGGCGCGGGATACGCAGTATTTT. Using reference TRBV11-2 and TRBJ2-3 for the parts outside the CDR3, the full variable domain is EAGVAQSPRYKIIEKRQSVAFWCNPISGHATLYWYQQILGQGPKLLIQFQNNGVVDDSQLPKDRFSAERLKGVDSTLKIQPAKLEDSAVYLCASSLEGARDTQYFGPGTRLTVL.

In this sample, this clonotype turned up a few times. V gene TRBV7-2 combines with J gene TRBJ2-5, with TRBD2 as a possible D gene (5 bases). Per germline, CDR1 SGHTA and CDR2 FQGNSA. The V and J ends lost 1 base and 1 base respectively, with 10 bases between them. This CDR3 comprises 15 residues. CDR3 DNA: TGTGCCAGCAGCTTAGTCGGGGAGACCCAAGAGACCCAGTACTTC. Translating gives CASSLVGETQETQYF.

V is TRBV4-3 and J is TRBJ2-7; D is undetermined. The CDR3 has 11 residues. The germline V gene has CDR1 LGHNA and CDR2 YSLEER. The ends were cut back, 4 bases at V and 7 bases at J, with 8 bases in the middle. The CDR3 loop reads CASSRGAEQYF. The CDR3 bases are TGCGCCAGCAGCCGAGGTGCAGAGCAGTACTTC.